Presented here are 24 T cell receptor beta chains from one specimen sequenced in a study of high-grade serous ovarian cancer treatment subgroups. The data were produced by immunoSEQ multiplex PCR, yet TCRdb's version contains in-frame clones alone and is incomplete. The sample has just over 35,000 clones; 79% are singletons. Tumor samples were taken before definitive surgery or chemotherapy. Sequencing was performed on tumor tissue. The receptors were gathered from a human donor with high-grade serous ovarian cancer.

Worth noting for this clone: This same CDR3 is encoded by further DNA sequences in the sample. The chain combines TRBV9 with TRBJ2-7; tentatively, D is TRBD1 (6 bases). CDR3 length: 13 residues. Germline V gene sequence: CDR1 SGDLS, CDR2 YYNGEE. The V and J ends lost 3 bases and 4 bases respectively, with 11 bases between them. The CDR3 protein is CASSAQGAYEQYF. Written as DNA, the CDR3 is TGTGCCAGCAGCGCACAGGGTGCTTACGAGCAGTACTTC.

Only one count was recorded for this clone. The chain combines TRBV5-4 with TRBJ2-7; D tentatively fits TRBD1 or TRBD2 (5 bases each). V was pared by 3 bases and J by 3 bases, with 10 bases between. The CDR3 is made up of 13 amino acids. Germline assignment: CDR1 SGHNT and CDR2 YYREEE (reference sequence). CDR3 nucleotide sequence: TGTGCCAGCAGCTATCGGGGCTACTACGAGCAGTACTTC. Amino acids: CASSYRGYYEQYF.

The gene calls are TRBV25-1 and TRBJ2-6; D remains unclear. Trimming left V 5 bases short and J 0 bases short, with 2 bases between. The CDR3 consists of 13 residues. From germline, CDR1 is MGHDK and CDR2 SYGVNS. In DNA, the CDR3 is TGTGCCAGCAGTAGCTCTGGGGCCAACGTCCTGACTTTC. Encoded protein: CASSSSGANVLTF.

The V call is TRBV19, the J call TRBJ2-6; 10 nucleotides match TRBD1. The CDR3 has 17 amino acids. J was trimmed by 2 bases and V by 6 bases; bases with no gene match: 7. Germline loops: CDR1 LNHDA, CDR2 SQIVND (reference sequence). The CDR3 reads CASRAGTGDPGANVLTF. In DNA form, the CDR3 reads TGTGCCAGTAGGGCCGGGACAGGGGATCCTGGGGCCAACGTCCTGACTTTC.

DNA of the CDR3: TGTGCCAGCTCACGGGAACAGGGGACCTCCTACAATGAGCAGTTCTTC. It codes for CASSREQGTSYNEQFF. The genes are TRBV18 and TRBJ2-1, with 7 nucleotides matching TRBD1. The CDR3 extends over 16 amino acids. V was clipped by 4 bases and J by 0 bases; unmatched bases: 6. In germline, CDR1 is KGHSH, CDR2 LQKENI.

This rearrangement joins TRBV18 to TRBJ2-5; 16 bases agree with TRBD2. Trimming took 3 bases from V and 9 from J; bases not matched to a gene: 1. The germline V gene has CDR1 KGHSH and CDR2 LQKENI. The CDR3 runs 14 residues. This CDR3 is CASSPGTSGRAQYF. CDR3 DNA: TGTGCCAGCTCACCTGGGACTAGCGGGAGGGCCCAGTACTTC. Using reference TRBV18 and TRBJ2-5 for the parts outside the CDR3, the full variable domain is NAGVMQNPRHLVRRRGQEARLRCSPMKGHSHVYWYRQLPEEGLKFMVYLQKENIIDESGMPKERFSAEFPKEGPSILRIQQVVRGDSAAYFCASSPGTSGRAQYFGPGTRLLVL.

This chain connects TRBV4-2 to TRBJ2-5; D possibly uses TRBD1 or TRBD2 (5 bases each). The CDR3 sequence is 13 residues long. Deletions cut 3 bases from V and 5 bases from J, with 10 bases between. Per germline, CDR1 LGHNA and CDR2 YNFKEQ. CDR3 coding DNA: TGTGCCAGCAGCCAGGGACCGTGGGAGACCCAGTACTTC. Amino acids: CASSQGPWETQYF.

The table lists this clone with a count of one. The CDR3 nucleotides are TGTGCCATCAGTCCGAGGGAGAGCTCCTACGAGCAGTACTTC. As protein: CAISPRESSYEQYF. The rearrangement joins TRBV10-3 to TRBJ2-7; D possibly corresponds to TRBD2 (5 bases). The CDR3 is made up of 14 amino acids. Per germline, CDR1 ENHRY and CDR2 SYGVKD. V was pared by 5 bases and J by 0 bases, with 11 bases between.

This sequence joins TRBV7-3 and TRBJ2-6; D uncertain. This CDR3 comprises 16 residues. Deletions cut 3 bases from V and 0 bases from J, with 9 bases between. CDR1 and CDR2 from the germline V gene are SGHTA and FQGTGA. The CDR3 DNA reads TGTGCCAGCAGCTTCGTTGTGAGCTCTGGGGCCAACGTCCTGACTTTC. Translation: CASSFVVSSGANVLTF. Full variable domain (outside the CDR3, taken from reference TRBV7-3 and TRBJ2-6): GAGVSQTPSNKVTEKGKYVELRCDPISGHTALYWYRQSLGQGPEFLIYFQGTGAADDSGLPNDRFFAVRPEGSVSTLKIQRTERGDSAVYLCASSFVVSSGANVLTFGAGSRLTVL.

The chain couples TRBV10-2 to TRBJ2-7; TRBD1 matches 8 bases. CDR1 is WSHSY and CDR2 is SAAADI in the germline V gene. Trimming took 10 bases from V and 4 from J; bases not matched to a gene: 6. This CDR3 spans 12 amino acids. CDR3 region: CATRTGRYEQYF. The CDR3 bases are TGCGCCACCAGGACAGGGCGGTACGAGCAGTACTTC.

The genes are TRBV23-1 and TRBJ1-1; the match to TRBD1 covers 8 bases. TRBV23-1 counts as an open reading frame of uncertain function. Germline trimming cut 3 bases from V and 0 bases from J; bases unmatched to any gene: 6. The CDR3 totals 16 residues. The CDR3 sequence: CASSHSRQGMNTEAFF. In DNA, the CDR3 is TGCGCCAGCAGTCATTCTAGACAGGGGATGAACACTGAAGCTTTCTTT.

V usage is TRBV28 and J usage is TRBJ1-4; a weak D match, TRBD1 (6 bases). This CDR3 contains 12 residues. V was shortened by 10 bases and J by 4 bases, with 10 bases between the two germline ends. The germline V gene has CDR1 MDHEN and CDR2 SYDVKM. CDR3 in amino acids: CATWDNNEKLFF. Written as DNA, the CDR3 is TGTGCCACCTGGGACAATAATGAAAAACTGTTTTTT.

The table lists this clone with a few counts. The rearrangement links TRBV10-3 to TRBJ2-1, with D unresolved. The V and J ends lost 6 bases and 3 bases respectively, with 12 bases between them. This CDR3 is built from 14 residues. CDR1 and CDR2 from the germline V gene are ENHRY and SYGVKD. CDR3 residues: CAISITTDYNEQFF. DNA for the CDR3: TGTGCCATCAGCATAACGACTGACTACAATGAGCAGTTCTTC.

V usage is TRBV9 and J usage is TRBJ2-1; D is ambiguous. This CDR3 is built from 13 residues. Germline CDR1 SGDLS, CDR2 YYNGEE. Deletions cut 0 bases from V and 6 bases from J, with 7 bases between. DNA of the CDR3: TGTGCCAGCAGCGTAGGGGCCCTCAATGAGCAGTTCTTC. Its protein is CASSVGALNEQFF.

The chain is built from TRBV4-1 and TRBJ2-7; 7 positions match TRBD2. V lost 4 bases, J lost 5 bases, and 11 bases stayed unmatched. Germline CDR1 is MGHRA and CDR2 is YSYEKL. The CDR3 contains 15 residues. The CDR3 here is CASSPLTGRADEQYF. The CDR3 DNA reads TGCGCCAGCAGCCCACTCACGGGGAGGGCCGACGAGCAGTACTTC.

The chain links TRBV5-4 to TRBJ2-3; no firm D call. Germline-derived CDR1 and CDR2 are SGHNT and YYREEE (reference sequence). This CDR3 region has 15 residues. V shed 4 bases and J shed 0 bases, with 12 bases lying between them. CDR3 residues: CASSAMVSSTDTQYF. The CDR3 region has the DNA TGTGCCAGCAGCGCCATGGTTTCTAGCACAGATACGCAGTATTTT.

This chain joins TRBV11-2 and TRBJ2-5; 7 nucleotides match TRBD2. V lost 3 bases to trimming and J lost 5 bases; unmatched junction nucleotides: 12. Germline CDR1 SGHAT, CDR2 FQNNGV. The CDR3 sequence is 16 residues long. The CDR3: CASSLQPSGVRETQYF. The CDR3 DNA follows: TGTGCCAGCAGCTTGCAGCCTAGCGGAGTTCGGGAGACCCAGTACTTC.

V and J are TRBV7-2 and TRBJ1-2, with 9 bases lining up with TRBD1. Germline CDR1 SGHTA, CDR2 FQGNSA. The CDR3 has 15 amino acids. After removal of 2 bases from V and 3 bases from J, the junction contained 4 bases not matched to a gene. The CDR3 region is CASSLRDRAHYGYTF. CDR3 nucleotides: TGTGCCAGCAGCTTAAGGGACAGGGCCCACTATGGCTACACCTTC.

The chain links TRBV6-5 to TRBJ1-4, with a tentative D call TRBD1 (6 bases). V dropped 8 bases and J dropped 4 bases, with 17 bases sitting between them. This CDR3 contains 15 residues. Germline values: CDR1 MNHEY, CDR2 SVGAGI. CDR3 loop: CASGRGGSINEKLFF. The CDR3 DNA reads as TGTGCCAGCGGACGAGGGGGGAGCATTAATGAAAAACTGTTTTTT.

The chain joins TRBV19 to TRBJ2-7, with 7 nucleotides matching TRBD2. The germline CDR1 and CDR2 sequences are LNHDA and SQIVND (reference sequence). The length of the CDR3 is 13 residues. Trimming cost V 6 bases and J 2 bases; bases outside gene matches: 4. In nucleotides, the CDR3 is TGTGCCAGTAGCTTCGGACTAGCCTACGAGCAGTACTTC. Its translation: CASSFGLAYEQYF.

The chain's CDR3 is CASSLYRGGIAGELFF. The DNA of the CDR3 is TGTGCCAGCAGTTTGTACAGGGGAGGGATTGCCGGGGAGCTGTTTTTT. The chain combines TRBV27 with TRBJ2-2; D assignment may be TRBD1 or TRBD2 (7 bases each). There are 16 residues in the CDR3. Looked up from germline, CDR1 is MNHEY and CDR2 is SMNVEV (reference sequence). Trimming pared 3 bases from V and 6 bases from J, leaving 17 bases between.

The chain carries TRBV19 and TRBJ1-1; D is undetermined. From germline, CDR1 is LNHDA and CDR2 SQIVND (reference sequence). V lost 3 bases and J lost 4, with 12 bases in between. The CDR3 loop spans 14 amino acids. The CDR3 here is CASSIYGEGTEAFF. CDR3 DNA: TGTGCCAGTAGTATTTATGGGGAGGGCACTGAAGCTTTCTTT.

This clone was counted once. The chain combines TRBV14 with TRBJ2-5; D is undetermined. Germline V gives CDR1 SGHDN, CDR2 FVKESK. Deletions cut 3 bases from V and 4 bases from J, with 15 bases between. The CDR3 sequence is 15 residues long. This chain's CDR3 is CASSQISLARETQYF. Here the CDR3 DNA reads TGTGCCAGCAGCCAGATATCGCTGGCACGAGAGACCCAGTACTTC.

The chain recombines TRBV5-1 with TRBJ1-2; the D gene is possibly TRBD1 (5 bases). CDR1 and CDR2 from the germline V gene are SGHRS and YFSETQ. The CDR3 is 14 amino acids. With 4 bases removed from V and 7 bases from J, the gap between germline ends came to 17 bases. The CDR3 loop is CASSPGLGVGGYTF. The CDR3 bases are TGCGCCAGCAGCCCGGGACTAGGGGTTGGTGGCTACACCTTC.